The T cell receptor beta chain described here comes from a study of T cells in Graves' hyperthyroidism and ophthalmopathy. Amplification yielded TCR beta CDR3 regions, with RNA transcripts as the source. Primed by the HTBI set, a first-round RT-PCR was run on the TCR CDR3. TCRdb re-called the multiplex PCR reads with MiXCR, one entry per CDR3 protein. The sample lists more than 500,000 distinct CDR3 sequences, about 16% occurring once. V was shortened by 0 bases and J by 2 bases, with 8 bases between the two germline ends. Looked up from germline, CDR1 is SGHDN and CDR2 is FVKESK. The CDR3 loop spans 14 amino acids.

The sequence was collected from a woman aged 25 to 45 with Graves' ophthalmopathy. The sequenced material came from blood. The chain combines TRBV14 with TRBJ2-7; D is undetermined. CDR3 loop: CASSQDLVAYEQYF. The CDR3, as DNA: TGTGCCAGCAGCCAAGATTTAGTAGCCTACGAGCAGTACTTC.